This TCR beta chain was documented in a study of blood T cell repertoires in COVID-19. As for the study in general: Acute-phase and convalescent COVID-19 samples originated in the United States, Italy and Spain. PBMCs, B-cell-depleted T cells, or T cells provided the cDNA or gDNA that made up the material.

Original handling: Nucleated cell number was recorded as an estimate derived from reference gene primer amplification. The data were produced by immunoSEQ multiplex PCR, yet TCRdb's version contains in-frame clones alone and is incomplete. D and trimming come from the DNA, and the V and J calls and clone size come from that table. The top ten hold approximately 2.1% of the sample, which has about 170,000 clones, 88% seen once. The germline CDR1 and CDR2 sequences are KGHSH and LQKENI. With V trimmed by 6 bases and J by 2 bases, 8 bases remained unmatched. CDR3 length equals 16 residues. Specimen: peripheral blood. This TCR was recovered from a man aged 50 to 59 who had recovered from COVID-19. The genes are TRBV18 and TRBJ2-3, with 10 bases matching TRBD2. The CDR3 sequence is CASSPLAGEVTDTQYF. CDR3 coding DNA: TGTGCCAGCTCTCCCCTAGCGGGGGAAGTCACAGATACGCAGTATTTT.